This entry concerns a single TCR beta chain. This sample was included in a study of OX40 agonist ivuxolimab in advanced cancers. Study overall: Three individuals attained partial responses, comprising one hepatocellular carcinoma case and two cutaneous melanoma cases.

Germline-derived CDR1 and CDR2 are LNHDA and SQIVND (reference sequence). The CDR3 runs to 16 residues. Deletions cut 3 bases from V and 5 bases from J, with 19 bases between. Excluded were patients having autoimmune disease history or systemic immunosuppression. This table comes from immunoSEQ multiplex PCR, and its TCRdb copy is limited to in-frame clones, with some not included. The sample has some 41,000 clones; approximately 90% are singletons. The gene calls are TRBV19 and TRBJ2-5; TRBD1 or TRBD2 may be the D gene (5 bases each). The origin of this receptor is an adult with an advanced solid tumor such as melanoma, head and neck, liver or kidney cancer. Sequences were derived from CD4+ or CD8+ T cells sorted from blood, sampled in a trial of the OX40 agonist ivuxolimab. The DNA for the CDR3 is TGTGCCAGTAGTATCGGGGCCCCAGGGCCTGGGGAGACCCAGTACTTC. Encoded protein: CASSIGAPGPGETQYF.